This T cell receptor beta chain was recorded in a study of shared clonotypes between healthy human individuals. Study information: Every donor yielded three CD4 naive, three CD4 memory, two CD8 naive and one CD8 memory plate.

Study findings and constraints: Sharing across four donors was highest in naive CD4 (roughly 5%) and lowest in memory CD8 (approximately 0.4%).

J lost 6 bases, V lost 6 bases, and 10 bases had no gene match. CDR1 is MNHEY, CDR2 SMNVEV, per germline (reference sequence). CDR3 length: 15 residues. TCRdb keeps only in-frame clones here, not all; method: immunoSEQ multiplex PCR. The data contain more than 1.2 million clones, around 98.5% of them singletons. For this clone: Its antigen is still unknown.

The specimen was naive CD4+ T cells sorted from blood. Stated subset: CD45RA+ positively selected. This chain joins TRBV27 and TRBJ2-7; 11 nucleotides agree with TRBD1. The clonotype comes from a man aged 30 to 45 in good health. The CDR3: CASRQIPGQGGEQYF. The CDR3 nucleotides are TGTGCCAGCAGACAGATACCGGGACAGGGGGGCGAGCAGTACTTC.